This is a list of T cell receptor beta chains from one sample in a study of cytomegalovirus exposure and HLA in healthy donors. Repertoires were generated with immunoSEQ multiplex PCR, while TCRdb's copy carries only in-frame clones and drops some. The sample has 250,000 to 400,000 clones; 88% are singletons. The sample was PBMCs. The origin of the receptors is a man aged 30 to 39 in good health and CMV-seronegative. Both conserved end residues are part of each CDR3. Each record gives: clone size, D gene, V gene, J gene, CDR3 protein, CDR3 DNA. The D gene is left open where the match is weak. Clone size is not always given. Where it is, it says once, few, many or a class for expanded clones.

size: .; D: .; V: TRBV9; J: TRBJ2-7; CDR3: CASSVGLGLEQYF; DNA: TGTGCCAGCAGCGTAGGCCTCGGACTAGAGCAGTACTTC
size: .; D: TRBD2; V: TRBV2; J: TRBJ2-4; CDR3: CASNPPRTSGGWNIQYF; DNA: TGTGCCAGCAACCCGCCGAGGACTAGCGGGGGGTGGAACATTCAGTACTTC
size: .; D: TRBD1; V: TRBV18; J: TRBJ1-2; CDR3: CASSPTSGTGTDYGYTF; DNA: TGTGCCAGCTCACCCACCTCCGGAACCGGGACAGACTATGGCTACACCTTC
size: .; D: .; V: TRBV7-8; J: TRBJ1-5; CDR3: CASSWGEGQPQHF; DNA: TGTGCCAGCAGCTGGGGAGAGGGCCAGCCCCAGCATTTT
size: .; D: .; V: TRBV6-1; J: TRBJ2-2; CDR3: CASSEAVGWRATGELFF; DNA: TGTGCCAGCAGTGAAGCCGTGGGCTGGAGGGCCACCGGGGAGCTGTTTTTT
size: .; D: .; V: TRBV30; J: TRBJ1-6; CDR3: CAWSVVYRVNSPLHF; DNA: TGTGCCTGGAGTGTCGTATACAGGGTCAACTCACCCCTCCACTTT
size: .; D: TRBD1; V: TRBV9; J: TRBJ2-1; CDR3: CASSVTGVTSAEQFF; DNA: TGTGCCAGCAGCGTGACAGGGGTTACCAGCGCTGAGCAGTTCTTC
size: .; D: .; V: TRBV5-4; J: TRBJ1-1; CDR3: CASSLVDRLNTEAFF; DNA: TGTGCCAGCAGCTTGGTCGACAGATTGAACACTGAAGCTTTCTTT
size: .; D: TRBD2; V: TRBV5-4; J: TRBJ2-1; CDR3: CASSSRRLSGGAYNEQFF; DNA: TGTGCCAGCAGCTCTCGGAGGCTGTCGGGGGGGGCCTACAATGAGCAGTTCTTC
size: once; D: .; V: TRBV6-5; J: TRBJ1-6; CDR3: CASSYSNRNNSPLHF; DNA: TGTGCCAGCAGTTACTCGAACAGGAATAATTCACCCCTCCACTTT
size: .; D: .; V: TRBV6-5; J: TRBJ2-7; CDR3: CASSYGRGVTYEQYF; DNA: TGTGCCAGCAGTTACGGGCGGGGAGTTACCTACGAGCAGTACTTC
size: once; D: TRBD2; V: TRBV10-3; J: TRBJ2-5; CDR3: CAISEETSGGKTQYF; DNA: TGTGCCATCAGTGAGGAGACTAGCGGGGGGAAGACCCAGTACTTC
size: .; D: .; V: TRBV27; J: TRBJ2-7; CDR3: CASRKPPYEQYF; DNA: TGTGCCAGCAGGAAGCCCCCATACGAGCAGTACTTC
size: .; D: .; V: TRBV5-1; J: TRBJ2-1; CDR3: CASSSSGYNEQFF; DNA: TGCGCCAGCAGCTCTTCGGGTTACAATGAGCAGTTCTTC
size: .; D: TRBD1; V: TRBV18; J: TRBJ1-2; CDR3: CASSNDRGDGYTF; DNA: TGTGCCAGCTCTAACGACAGGGGCGATGGCTACACCTTC
size: .; D: TRBD1; V: TRBV5-1; J: TRBJ1-1; CDR3: CASGTGENTEAFF; DNA: TGCGCCAGCGGGACAGGGGAAAACACTGAAGCTTTCTTT
size: .; D: .; V: TRBV18; J: TRBJ1-4; CDR3: CASSPTRGQNEKLFF; DNA: TGTGCCAGCTCACCAACCAGGGGCCAGAATGAAAAACTGTTTTTT
size: .; D: .; V: TRBV7-9; J: TRBJ2-7; CDR3: CASSLRLPGGYYEQYF; DNA: TGTGCCAGCAGCTTGAGACTACCCGGAGGATACTACGAGCAGTACTTC
size: .; D: TRBD2; V: TRBV12-5; J: TRBJ2-5; CDR3: CASGYQRGYETQYF; DNA: TGTGCTAGTGGTTACCAGCGGGGGTATGAGACCCAGTACTTC
size: once; D: TRBD2; V: TRBV18; J: TRBJ2-5; CDR3: CASSRGGRLDETQYF; DNA: TGTGCCAGCTCACGCGGGGGAAGGCTCGACGAGACCCAGTACTTC
size: .; D: .; V: TRBV18; J: TRBJ1-1; CDR3: CASSTDPGWDTEAFF; DNA: TGTGCCAGCTCAACAGACCCAGGTTGGGACACTGAAGCTTTCTTT
size: .; D: .; V: TRBV6-5; J: TRBJ1-2; CDR3: CASSYPDYGYTF; DNA: TGTGCCAGCAGTTACCCCGACTATGGCTACACCTTC
size: .; D: .; V: TRBV6-5; J: TRBJ2-7; CDR3: CASSSNGASSYEQYF; DNA: TGTGCCAGCAGTTCGAATGGGGCCTCCTCCTACGAGCAGTACTTC
size: .; D: TRBD1; V: TRBV2; J: TRBJ2-7; CDR3: CASSPGTDVQKQYF; DNA: TGTGCCAGCAGCCCCGGGACAGACGTTCAAAAGCAGTACTTC
size: .; D: TRBD1; V: TRBV19; J: TRBJ2-7; CDR3: CASSVSGTGLYEQYF; DNA: TGTGCCAGTAGTGTGTCCGGGACAGGTCTGTACGAGCAGTACTTC
size: .; D: TRBD1; V: TRBV13; J: TRBJ2-2; CDR3: CASSSERSTGVSGELFF; DNA: TGTGCCAGCAGCTCAGAGAGGTCCACAGGGGTGTCCGGGGAGCTGTTTTTT
size: .; D: .; V: TRBV5-6; J: TRBJ1-4; CDR3: CASSLDGAGLVVEKLFF; DNA: TGTGCCAGCAGCTTGGATGGTGCGGGGTTGGTGGTGGAAAAACTGTTTTTT